The clone carrying this T cell receptor (beta chain) was observed a handful of times. The entry originates in a study of blood T cell repertoires in COVID-19. As handled by the study authors: Nucleated cell counts were estimated from reference gene primer amplification. TCRdb keeps only in-frame clones here, not all; method: immunoSEQ multiplex PCR. The V and J calls and clone size were taken over from that table, and D and trimming were inferred from the DNA. The top ten hold roughly 31% of the sample, which has 15,000 to 16,000 clones, roughly three quarters seen once. Germline loops: CDR1 MGHRA, CDR2 YSYEKL. The CDR3 is 18 residues long. With 1 base clipped from V and 0 bases from J, the junction kept 7 bases outside the gene matches.

Sequenced material: peripheral blood. This clonotype was sampled from a man between 65 and 85 years old with active or convalescent COVID-19. The gene calls are TRBV4-1 and TRBJ2-3, with 10 nucleotides matching TRBD2. DNA of the CDR3: TGCGCCAGCAGCCAAGGGCTTAGCGGGGGGCCCAGCACAGATACGCAGTATTTT. It codes for CASSQGLSGGPSTDTQYF.